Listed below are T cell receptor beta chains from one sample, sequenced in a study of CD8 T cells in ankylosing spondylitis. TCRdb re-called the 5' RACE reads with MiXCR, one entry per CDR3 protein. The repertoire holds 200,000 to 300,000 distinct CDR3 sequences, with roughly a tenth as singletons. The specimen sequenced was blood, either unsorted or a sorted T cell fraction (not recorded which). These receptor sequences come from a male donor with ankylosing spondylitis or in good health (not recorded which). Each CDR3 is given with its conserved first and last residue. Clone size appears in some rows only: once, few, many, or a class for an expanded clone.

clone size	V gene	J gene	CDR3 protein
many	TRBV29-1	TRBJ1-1	CSVGDRIGTEAFF
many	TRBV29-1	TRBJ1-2	CSVEFSRRGELYGYTF
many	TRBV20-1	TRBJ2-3	CSARANGGRTDTQYF
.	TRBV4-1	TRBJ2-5	CASSLRARGLAGEETQYF
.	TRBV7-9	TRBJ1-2	CASSLDGGQGGYGYTF
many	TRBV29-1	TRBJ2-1	CSVERTSGNNEQFF
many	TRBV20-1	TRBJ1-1	CRSGRYREGNTEAFF
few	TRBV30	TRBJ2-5	CAWSVWEETQYF
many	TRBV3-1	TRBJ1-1	CASSGNHRGTEAFF
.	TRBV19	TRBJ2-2	CATSSGLAATGELFF
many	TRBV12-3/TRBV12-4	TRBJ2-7	CASSSTGPDHEQYF
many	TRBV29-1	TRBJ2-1	CSGGLADNEQFF
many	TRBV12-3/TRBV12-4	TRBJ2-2	CASRGTGNTGELFF
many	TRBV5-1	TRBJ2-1	CASNLDGDSYNEQFF
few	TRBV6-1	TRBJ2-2	CASRPDRGLDTGELFF
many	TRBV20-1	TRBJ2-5	CSARGQGGAQGSQETQYF
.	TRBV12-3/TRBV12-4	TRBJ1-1	CASSPSNVITEAFF
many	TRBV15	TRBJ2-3	CATSRGSESADTQYF
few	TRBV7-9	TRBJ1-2	CASSPREIYGYTF
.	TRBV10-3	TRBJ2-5	CAISDPGLAGRETQYF
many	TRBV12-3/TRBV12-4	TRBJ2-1	CASSRQVGVAEQFF
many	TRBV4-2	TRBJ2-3	CASLRGQAKGRGGTDTQYF
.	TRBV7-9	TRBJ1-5	CASSQGGAQHF
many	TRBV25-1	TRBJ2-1	CASSGGTSGPYNEQFF
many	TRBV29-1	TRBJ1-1	CSVEDRGEAFF
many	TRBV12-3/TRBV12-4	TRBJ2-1	CASNRILYSANNEQFF
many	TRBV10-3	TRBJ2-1	CAISEGGNEQFF
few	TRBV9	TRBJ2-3	CASSVTDPRDTQYF
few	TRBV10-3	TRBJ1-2	CAISLGRLYGYTF
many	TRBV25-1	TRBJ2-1	CASPVEDEQFF
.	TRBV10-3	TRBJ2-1	CGIRKGAAPNNEQFF
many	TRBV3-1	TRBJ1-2	CASSTTSQGQGGYTF